This T cell receptor beta chain appears in the sequencing data of a study of T cell responses to AZD1222 COVID-19 vaccine (dated by TCRdb to about 2021). For the study in its entirety: AZD1222 recipients whose second dose came at about 4 weeks and those whose second dose came at about 12 weeks were combined into one group, since spike-specific TCR depth and breadth did not differ between the two schedules. TCR sequencing covered about 230 trial participants: 200 to 220 given two doses of AZD1222 and 26 given two doses of MenACWY control vaccine. Trial participants were enrolled by age into 18-55, 56-69 and 70-plus year subgroups, with roughly 160, 29 and 62 TCR-sequenced participants respectively. General findings and caveats noted by the study authors: Nearly half of unique spike-specific TCRs reportedly recognized epitopes outside regions mutated in the B.1.351 and B.1.1.7 variants. Conclusions about previously exposed vaccinees are limited because only six or seven AZD1222 recipients were SARS-CoV-2 seropositive at baseline. Participants were mostly white British, with more females than males. The authors suggested clonal diversity may have been underestimated. The 56-69-year group was small, and its depth increase did not reach significance, likely because of low power. No day 14 peak-response samples were available, so repertoires were characterized only after the peak T cell response. CD4 TCRs associated with the vaccine covered the entire spike protein, and the dominant responses were in regions 160-218 and 743-854. After two AZD1222 doses, both the breadth and the depth of spike-specific TCRs were significantly higher than at day 0 and than in MenACWY recipients.

The CDR3 regions of human TCRbeta chains were analyzed by immunosequencing. As for the original processing: Repertoire TCRs were matched against a reference library of SARS-CoV-2-specific TCRs generated with the MIRA antigen-specificity platform. Breadth was defined as the fraction of unique TCRs that were SARS-CoV-2-associated, and depth was defined as the fraction of total T cells that were SARS-CoV-2-associated. Using the MIRA data, each spike-specific TCR was mapped to the spike region that the TCR reacts to and placed in a CD4 or CD8 class. Log10-transformed breadth and depth values were compared by one-way ANOVA with Sidak's multiple comparisons tests. TCRdb took over this immuneACCESS table, retaining in-frame rearrangements with V and J assigned. Such tables are incomplete; in checked studies, under half of the missing clones stem from an unresolved V gene, and the remainder is unexplained. V, J and clone size reflect that table, while D and trimming were determined from the DNA. The table for this sample lists approximately 94,000 clones; 87% of them were counted only once. The top ten clonotypes cover 15% to 20% of the sample.

Taken from the germline V gene (reference sequence), the CDR1 and CDR2 loops are LGHDT and YNNKEL. From the cysteine up to the phenylalanine, the CDR3 has a length of 15 residues. CDR3 DNA only is kept here, 45 bases in frame from base 1. Ends trimmed: V by 0 bases, J by 4 bases; bases unmatched to a gene: 6. The time point label corresponds to: baseline before first vaccination. Vaccinee samples came from UK trials COV001 and COV002, including a single-blind randomized controlled phase 2/3 trial of AZD1222 (ChAdOx1 nCoV-19) in healthy adults. Trial participant PBMC samples were collected at day 0 and day 28 after the second dose for TCRbeta chain sequencing. Remarks on this clone: Its antigen is currently not known. The record has no base qualities; no much larger clone is one base away.

The material was peripheral blood, obtained on day 0 of AZD1222 vaccination. The source is an adult in good health. The rearrangement combines TRBV3-1 (or the pseudogene TRBV3-2) with TRBJ2-7; 7 nucleotides in the junction match TRBD2. The CDR3 amino acid sequence is: CASSQEVSGNYEQYF. DNA sequence: TGTGCCAGCAGCCAAGAAGTAAGCGGGAATTACGAGCAGTACTTC.